The 25 T cell receptor beta chains presented below share a single source sample, sequenced in a study of response to subunit inactivated influenza vaccine. In TCRdb, the RT-PCR reads were re-called with MiXCR into one record per CDR3 protein. The sample includes more than 400,000 distinct CDR3 sequences, under 8.5% of them seen just once. Sequenced here: PBMCs from blood, sampled 23 to 25 months after vaccination. The receptors shown here come from a man between 45 and 75 years old who received an inactivated influenza vaccine.

This clonotype was detected ten times or more. V and J are TRBV7-2 and TRBJ2-1; D call uncertain. Trimming shortened V by 1 base and J by 2 bases, and 9 bases separated the two germline ends. The CDR3 is 15 residues long. Per germline, CDR1 SGHTA and CDR2 FQGNSA. Here the CDR3 DNA reads TGTGCCAGCAGCTTAGTGTGGGAAACCTACAATGAGCAGTTCTTC. Amino acids: CASSLVWETYNEQFF.

This clonotype was seen only a few times. The genes are TRBV13 and TRBJ2-5; 10 bases match TRBD2. Per germline, CDR1 PRHDT and CDR2 FYEKMQ (reference sequence). The V gene end was trimmed by 1 base and the J gene end by 5 bases; junction bases not matched to a gene: 4. CDR3 length: 15 residues. CDR3 loop: CASSLVGLALETQYF. In DNA form, the CDR3 reads TGTGCCAGCAGCTTAGTGGGACTAGCGCTGGAGACCCAGTACTTC.

CDR3 amino acids: CASSFREAQDTQYF. DNA for the CDR3: TGTGCCAGCAGCTTCAGGGAAGCCCAAGATACGCAGTATTTT. This chain uses TRBV5-4 with TRBJ2-3, with D perhaps TRBD1 (5 bases). Germline values: CDR1 SGHNT, CDR2 YYREEE (reference sequence). The CDR3 is 14 residues long. V dropped 2 bases and J dropped 5 bases, with 12 bases sitting between them.

This clonotype showed up just a few times. V and J are TRBV4-2 and TRBJ2-7; either TRBD1 or TRBD2 may fit D (6 bases each). V lost 1 base and J lost 2, with 12 bases in between. The germline V gene has CDR1 LGHNA and CDR2 YNFKEQ. The CDR3 covers 15 residues. CDR3 region: CASSQGGARTYEQYF. Here the CDR3 DNA reads TGTGCCAGCAGCCAAGGGGGGGCGCGCACCTACGAGCAGTACTTC.

This chain links TRBV6-1 with TRBJ1-1, with D perhaps TRBD1 (6 bases). This CDR3 is built from 14 residues. Trimming cost V 6 bases and J 1 base, with 12 bases left between them. Germline assignment: CDR1 MNHNS and CDR2 SASEGT. The CDR3 reads CASRPTGQNTEAFF. CDR3 DNA sequence: TGTGCCAGCAGACCGACAGGCCAGAACACTGAAGCTTTCTTT.

This clonotype was recorded at least ten times. The CDR3 DNA reads TGTGCCAGCAGCCATGCCCGGGACCGCTACACCGGGGAGCTGTTTTTT. Translation: CASSHARDRYTGELFF. The chain couples TRBV3-1 to TRBJ2-2, with D perhaps being TRBD1 or TRBD2 (5 bases each). The CDR3 contains 16 residues. The V and J ends lost 3 bases and 3 bases respectively, with 14 bases between them. The V gene's germline CDR1 is LGHDT and CDR2 YNNKEL (reference sequence).

The V gene is TRBV7-6, the J gene TRBJ2-7; 9 bases line up with TRBD1. The germline CDR1 and CDR2 sequences are SGHVS and FNYEAQ. This CDR3 has 16 amino acids. V shed 0 bases, J shed 3 bases, and the junction held 6 bases outside the gene matches. CDR3 nucleotides: TGTGCCAGCAGCTTAGCTCCGGGACAGGGTGGCTACGAGCAGTACTTC. Encoded protein: CASSLAPGQGGYEQYF. The full variable domain, its missing parts supplied by reference TRBV7-6 and TRBJ2-7, is GAGVSQSPRYKVTKRGQDVALRCDPISGHVSLYWYRQALGQGPEFLTYFNYEAQQDKSGLPNDRFSAERPEGSISTLTIQRTEQRDSAMYRCASSLAPGQGGYEQYFGPGTRLTVT.

Many counts were recorded for this clonotype. The chain's CDR3 is CASSLGQAEVYGYTF. The CDR3 DNA sequence: TGCGCCAGCAGCCTCGGGCAAGCAGAGGTCTATGGCTACACCTTC. The chain carries TRBV4-1 and TRBJ1-2; the D is unclear. The CDR3 length is 15 residues. In germline, CDR1 is MGHRA, CDR2 YSYEKL. Trimming took 4 bases from V and 4 from J, leaving 16 bases between them.

This clonotype appeared a few times. Germline is not matched at one junction end, which may reflect a read error. This chain uses TRBV3-1 with TRBJ2-7, with TRBD2 matching over 9 bases. Germline V gene lookup returns CDR1 LGHDT and CDR2 YNNKEL (reference sequence). The CDR3 totals 15 residues. DNA for the CDR3: TGTGCCGGCAGCCACACGCGGGGGGGTTCCTACGAGCAGTACTTC. Amino acids: CAGSHTRGGSYEQYF.

This clonotype appeared many times. V and J are TRBV11-2 and TRBJ2-3; TRBD2 aligns across 12 bases. CDR3 length equals 16 residues. V dropped 6 bases and J dropped 2; count of bases not matched to a gene: 6. Germline V gene data show CDR1 as SGHAT and CDR2 as FQNNGV. The CDR3 spells CASRPLAGGHTDTQYF. Written as DNA, the CDR3 is TGTGCCAGCAGGCCACTAGCGGGGGGACACACAGATACGCAGTATTTT.

This clonotype was seen ten or more times. The chain combines TRBV5-4 with TRBJ2-7; D unresolved. Germline loops: CDR1 SGHNT, CDR2 YYREEE (reference sequence). V lost 0 bases, J lost 2 bases, and 9 bases lay in between. The CDR3 totals 14 residues. The CDR3 DNA reads TGTGCCAGCAGCTTGGAGTCCAGTACCTACGAGCAGTACTTC. Encoded protein: CASSLESSTYEQYF. Full variable domain (missing parts from reference TRBV5-4 and TRBJ2-7): ETGVTQSPTHLIKTRGQQVTLRCSSQSGHNTVSWYQQALGQGPQFIFQYYREEENGRGNFPPRFSGLQFPNYSSELNVNALELDDSALYLCASSLESSTYEQYFGPGTRLTVT.

The V call is TRBV6-5, the J call TRBJ1-2, with D perhaps matching TRBD1 (6 bases). This CDR3 has 15 residues. V lost 0 bases and J lost 6, with 14 bases in between. Looked up from germline, CDR1 is MNHEY and CDR2 is SVGAGI. The CDR3 reads CASSYSRDRRNGYTF. CDR3 nucleotides: TGTGCCAGCAGTTACTCACGAGACAGGAGGAATGGCTACACCTTC.

V gene TRBV9 combines with J gene TRBJ1-2, with a weak D call TRBD1 (6 bases). CDR3 length: 15 amino acids. Trimming pared 5 bases from V and 5 bases from J, leaving 19 bases between. The germline gives CDR1 SGDLS, CDR2 YYNGEE. Here the CDR3 DNA reads TGTGCCAGCAGTGGTGTGGGGGCGCAAGGGTATGGCTACACCTTC. Residues: CASSGVGAQGYGYTF.

This clonotype was picked up a small number of times. The rearrangement uses TRBV20-1 and TRBJ1-5; possible D gene TRBD1, 5 bases. With 3 bases removed from V and 3 bases from J, the gap between germline ends came to 15 bases. Germline values: CDR1 DFQATT, CDR2 SNEGSKA (reference sequence). The CDR3 consists of 15 residues. The CDR3 region has the DNA TGCAGTGCTAGCGCTATTGGGGGTACCAATCAGCCCCAGCATTTT. This translates into CSASAIGGTNQPQHF.

This clonotype turned up a few times. This chain joins TRBV20-1 and TRBJ2-5, with 7 positions matching TRBD2. The CDR3 consists of 15 residues. The germline V gene has CDR1 DFQATT and CDR2 SNEGSKA (reference sequence). Germline trimming cut 2 bases from V and 4 bases from J; bases unmatched to any gene: 10. CDR3 residues: CSARSNSGPGETQYF. As DNA, the CDR3 is TGCAGTGCTAGATCCAATAGCGGGCCAGGAGAGACCCAGTACTTC.

In the case of this clonotype: No conserved phenylalanine or tryptophan is present at the end of the CDR3, so a read error is the likely explanation. The rearrangement joins TRBV12-3 or TRBV12-4 to TRBJ1-1; unclear D gene. The CDR3 loop spans 15 amino acids. The V end was cut by 2 bases, the J end by 3 bases, with 13 bases between. The CDR3 reads CASSLYVSMDTEAFL. In DNA form, the CDR3 reads TGTGCCAGCAGTTTATACGTGAGCATGGACACTGAAGCTTTCTTG.

In its sample, this clonotype was seen many times. V and J are TRBV9 and TRBJ2-1, with TRBD2 identical over 7 bases. Trimming at V came to 0 bases and at J to 5 bases, leaving 2 bases not matched to a gene. The CDR3 has 14 amino acids. Looked up from germline, CDR1 is SGDLS and CDR2 is YYNGEE. The CDR3 region has the DNA TGTGCCAGCAGCGTAGAAGGGAGGGACAATGAGCAGTTCTTC. Its translation is CASSVEGRDNEQFF.

This clonotype was counted ten times or more. CDR3 amino acids: CSVLIGQGSNEQYF. As DNA, the CDR3 is TGCAGTGTTTTAATTGGACAGGGATCGAACGAGCAGTACTTC. The chain employs TRBV20-1 and TRBJ2-7; 8 nucleotides match TRBD1. Trimming at V came to 7 bases and at J to 5 bases, leaving 13 bases not matched to a gene. The CDR3 contains 14 residues. CDR1 and CDR2 from the germline V gene are DFQATT and SNEGSKA (reference sequence).

This clonotype was detected only a few times. The gene calls are TRBV20-1 and TRBJ2-3; D tentatively reads TRBD1 or TRBD2 (7 bases each). This CDR3 is built from 19 residues. CDR1 and CDR2 from the germline V gene are DFQATT and SNEGSKA (reference sequence). The germline V and J ends were trimmed by 0 bases and 2 bases, with 24 bases remaining between them. CDR3 loop: CSAREPRGGPSSFTDTQYF. CDR3 DNA: TGCAGTGCTAGAGAGCCCAGGGGGGGCCCCTCATCCTTCACAGATACGCAGTATTTT.

This clonotype appeared a few times. The chain recombines TRBV2 with TRBJ2-5, with 8 bases matching TRBD2. J was trimmed by 7 bases and V by 6 bases; bases with no gene match: 10. There are 14 residues in the CDR3. Germline values: CDR1 SNHLY, CDR2 FYNNEI. CDR3: CASRKTAAGGTQYF. The DNA for the CDR3 is TGTGCCAGCAGAAAGACTGCGGCGGGGGGGACCCAGTACTTC. The full variable domain, completed using reference TRBV2 and TRBJ2-5, is EPEVTQTPSHQVTQMGQEVILRCVPISNHLYFYWYRQILGQKVEFLVSFYNNEISEKSEIFDDQFSVERPDGSNFTLKIRSTKLEDSAMYFCASRKTAAGGTQYFGPGTRLLVL.

This clonotype was detected only a few times. The chain's CDR3 is CASSLAFLGNEQFF. The CDR3 nucleotides read TGTGCCAGCAGCTTGGCGTTCTTGGGGAATGAGCAGTTCTTC. The rearrangement links TRBV7-2 to TRBJ2-1; unclear D gene. CDR3 length: 14 residues. V shed 3 bases and J shed 7 bases, with 13 bases lying between them. Germline CDR1 reads SGHTA; CDR2 reads FQGNSA.

This clonotype appeared a few times. The rearrangement links TRBV7-6 to TRBJ2-3; 11 nucleotides align to TRBD2. The V gene's germline CDR1 is SGHVS and CDR2 FNYEAQ. The CDR3 length is 17 residues. Trimming removed 0 bases from V and 6 bases from J; junction bases left unmatched: 8. CDR3: CASSLAYSGGGKDTQYF. The CDR3 DNA reads TGTGCCAGCAGCTTAGCGTATAGCGGGGGGGGCAAGGATACGCAGTATTTT.

This clonotype was seen many times. The chain combines TRBV10-3 with TRBJ1-3; TRBD1 might be the D (6 bases). Germline V gives CDR1 ENHRY, CDR2 SYGVKD. Deletions cut 10 bases from V and 0 bases from J, with 13 bases between. This CDR3 is 14 amino acids long. The CDR3 DNA follows: TGTGCCAGCGCACTGGACAGCTCTGGAAACACCATATATTTT. Translation gives CASALDSSGNTIYF.

This clonotype appeared a few times. The chain combines TRBV9 with TRBJ1-3, with 7 bases matching TRBD1. The CDR3 is made up of 14 amino acids. Germline CDR1 is SGDLS and CDR2 is YYNGEE. Germline trimming cut 3 bases from V and 4 bases from J; bases unmatched to any gene: 4. CDR3 amino acids: CASSADRKGNTIYF. CDR3 sequence (DNA): TGTGCCAGCAGCGCGGACAGGAAAGGAAACACCATATATTTT.

This rearrangement joins TRBV12-3 or TRBV12-4 to TRBJ2-3; D is perhaps TRBD2 (7 bases). Trimming pared 3 bases from V and 0 bases from J, leaving 16 bases between. The length of the CDR3 is 17 residues. The CDR3 sequence is CASSFSRGPTSTDTQYF. For the CDR3, the DNA is TGTGCCAGCAGTTTTTCGCGGGGGCCTACTAGCACAGATACGCAGTATTTT.